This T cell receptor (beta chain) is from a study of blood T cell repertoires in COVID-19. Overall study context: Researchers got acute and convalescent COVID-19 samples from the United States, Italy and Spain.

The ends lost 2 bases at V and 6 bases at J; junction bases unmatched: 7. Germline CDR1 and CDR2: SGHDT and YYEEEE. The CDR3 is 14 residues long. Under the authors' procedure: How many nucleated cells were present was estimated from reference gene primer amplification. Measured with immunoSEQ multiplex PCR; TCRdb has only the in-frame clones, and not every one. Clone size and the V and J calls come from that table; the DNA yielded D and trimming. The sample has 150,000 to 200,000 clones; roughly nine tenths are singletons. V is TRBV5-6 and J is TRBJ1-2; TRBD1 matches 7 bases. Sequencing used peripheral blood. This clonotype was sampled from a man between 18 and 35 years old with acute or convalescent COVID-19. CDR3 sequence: CASSLSGTENGYTF. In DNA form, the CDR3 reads TGTGCCAGCAGCTTATCCGGGACAGAGAATGGCTACACCTTC.